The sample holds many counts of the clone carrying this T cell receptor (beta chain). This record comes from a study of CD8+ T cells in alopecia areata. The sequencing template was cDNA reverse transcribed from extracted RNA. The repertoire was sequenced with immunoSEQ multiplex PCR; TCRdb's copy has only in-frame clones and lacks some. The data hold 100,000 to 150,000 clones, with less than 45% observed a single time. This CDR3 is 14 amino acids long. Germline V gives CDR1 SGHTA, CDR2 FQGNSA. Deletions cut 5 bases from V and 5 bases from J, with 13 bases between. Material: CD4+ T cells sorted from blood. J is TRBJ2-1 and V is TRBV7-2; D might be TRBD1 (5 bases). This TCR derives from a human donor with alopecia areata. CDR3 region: CASSLSTDNNEQFF. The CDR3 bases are TGTGCCAGCAGCCTTAGCACGGACAACAATGAGCAGTTCTTC.